The present TCR beta chain was sequenced within a study of response to subunit inactivated influenza vaccine. Findings of the study overall: It was the authors' suggestion that each seasonal influenza vaccination recruits few new T cells.

The germline gives CDR1 DFQATT, CDR2 SNEGSKA (reference sequence). This CDR3 is 16 amino acids long. The J segment lost 6 bases and the V segment lost 6 bases, leaving 17 bases of the junction unmatched. A few counts support this clonotype. Antigen: not known. MiXCR was run by TCRdb on the RT-PCR reads, yielding one entry per CDR3 protein. The sample includes about 620,000 distinct CDR3 sequences, roughly 10% of them seen just once. The J gene is TRBJ2-3, the V gene TRBV20-1; 8 positions agree with TRBD2. The receptor was derived from a man between 50 and 59 years old who received an inactivated influenza vaccine. Sequenced here: PBMCs from blood, sampled on the day of vaccination. CDR3 nucleotides: TGCAGTGCAACTCCTATAGCGGGGCGTTTGGCCGATACGCAGTATTTT. Protein sequence: CSATPIAGRLADTQYF.